This T cell receptor beta chain was obtained from a study of read filtering for tumor transcriptome and immune sequencing. Study conclusions and caveats: The sorted CD138-negative fraction was a mixed bone marrow immune population, not purified T cells.

This clonotype was seen at least ten times. Its antigen is unknown. The library was built from about 400 ng RNA with molecular barcoded adaptors for alpha/delta and beta/gamma chains. TCRdb re-called the reads with MiXCR, one entry per CDR3 protein. The repertoire consists of some 130,000 distinct CDR3 sequences, with under 15% occurring once and the leading ten covering 11%. Germline CDR1 reads LGHDT; CDR2 reads YNNKEL (reference sequence). The CDR3 spans 15 residues. With 4 bases removed from V and 1 base from J, the gap between germline ends came to 13 bases. The sequencing input was a population of CD138-negative cells sorted from bone marrow. This chain joins TRBV3-1 and TRBJ2-5, with D possibly being TRBD2 (6 bases). The source is a donor aged 40 or older with multiple myeloma. This CDR3 reads CASSRARGPQETQYF. The CDR3 DNA reads TGTGCCAGCAGCCGTGCGCGGGGTCCCCAAGAGACCCAGTACTTC.